The 26 T cell receptor beta chains below were found in one sample sequenced in a study of cytomegalovirus exposure and HLA in healthy donors. Some clones are missing from TCRdb's copy, which holds only in-frame ones; the method was immunoSEQ multiplex PCR. The sample yields 100,000 to 120,000 clones, around 87% seen once. The sample taken for sequencing was PBMCs. The receptor set was obtained from a woman in her 30s in good health and CMV-seropositive.

Here the CDR3 reads CASSLSGRIHADTQYF. The CDR3 bases are TGTGCCAGCAGCTTGAGCGGCAGAATCCACGCAGATACGCAGTATTTT. V and J are TRBV5-5 and TRBJ2-3; weak D call: TRBD2 (5 bases). CDR1 is SGHKS, CDR2 YYEKEE, per germline (reference sequence). The CDR3 has 16 amino acids. With 1 base removed from V and 4 bases from J, the gap between germline ends came to 16 bases.

This sequence joins TRBV28 and TRBJ2-7; 7 bases match TRBD2. Germline V gene data show CDR1 as MDHEN and CDR2 as SYDVKM. This CDR3 is built from 13 residues. The V and J ends lost 0 bases and 5 bases, in that order; junction bases with no gene match: 1. CDR3 coding DNA: TGTGCCAGCAGTTTATGGGGGGGGGACGAGCAGTACTTC. Translated, it gives CASSLWGGDEQYF.

V is TRBV29-1 and J is TRBJ2-1; 12 nucleotides agree with TRBD2. The CDR3 runs 14 residues. The germline gives CDR1 SQVTM, CDR2 ANQGSEA. Trimming took 7 bases from V and 8 from J; bases not matched to a gene: 9. The CDR3 here is CSALAGGLSDEQFF. CDR3 sequence (DNA): TGCAGCGCTCTAGCGGGAGGGCTTTCGGATGAGCAGTTCTTC.

V and J are TRBV6-1 and TRBJ1-5; 10 positions match TRBD1. The CDR3 is made up of 15 amino acids. CDR1 is MNHNS and CDR2 is SASEGT in the germline V gene. Trimming cost V 6 bases and J 4 bases; bases outside gene matches: 6. CDR3 nucleotide sequence: TGTGCCAGCAGCCAAGACAGGGGGCCTAATCAGCCCCAGCATTTT. This sequence encodes CASSQDRGPNQPQHF.

The chain couples TRBV4-3 to TRBJ1-1; no definite D call. This CDR3 region has 14 residues. Germline V gene sequence: CDR1 LGHNA, CDR2 YSLEER. Trimming took 2 bases from V and 1 from J, leaving 8 bases between them. The CDR3 protein is CASSQLHQNTEAFF. The CDR3 DNA follows: TGCGCCAGCAGCCAATTACACCAGAACACTGAAGCTTTCTTT.

The chain links TRBV6-1 to TRBJ2-5; 9 bases align to TRBD2. The CDR3 covers 15 residues. Germline CDR1 and CDR2: MNHNS and SASEGT. The trim removed 6 bases at V and 4 bases at J, leaving 9 bases unmatched. The DNA for the CDR3 is TGTGCCAGCAGAGGGGTAGCGGGAGCGAGAGAGACCCAGTACTTC. This translates into CASRGVAGARETQYF.

V and J are TRBV5-8 and TRBJ2-3, with TRBD2 matching 16 bases. The CDR3 is 17 amino acids. CDR1 is SGHTS and CDR2 is YDEGEE in the germline V gene. V lost 4 bases to trimming and J lost 5 bases; unmatched junction nucleotides: 7. CDR3 coding DNA: TGTGCCAGCAGCCCTGGGACTAGCGGGGGGGCAAAAGATACGCAGTATTTT. This sequence encodes CASSPGTSGGAKDTQYF.

This chain joins TRBV30 and TRBJ2-7; possible D gene TRBD1, 5 bases. The CDR3 sequence is 14 residues long. Germline V lookup: CDR1 GTSNPN, CDR2 SVGIG (reference sequence). V gave up 3 bases and J gave up 6 bases, with 18 bases separating them. CDR3 DNA sequence: TGTGCCTGGAGGATGGGGCGGCTACCATCCGAGCAGTACTTC. It is translated as CAWRMGRLPSEQYF.

The J gene is TRBJ2-3, the V gene TRBV28; D perhaps matches TRBD2 (5 bases). Per germline, CDR1 MDHEN and CDR2 SYDVKM. The CDR3 is made up of 13 amino acids. Trimming left V 2 bases short and J 3 bases short, with 6 bases between. CDR3 nucleotides: TGTGCCAGCAGTTTACGGGGAACAGATACGCAGTATTTT. Protein sequence: CASSLRGTDTQYF.

This clone appeared once. The J gene is TRBJ1-3, the V gene TRBV7-6; D gene uncertain. Germline assignment: CDR1 SGHVS and CDR2 FNYEAQ. Trimming removed 1 base from V and 1 base from J, with 14 bases in between. This CDR3 is 17 amino acids long. The CDR3 here is CASSLERVDLSGNTIYF. The DNA for the CDR3 is TGTGCCAGCAGCTTAGAACGAGTAGATTTGTCTGGAAACACCATATATTTT. Supplemented by reference TRBV7-6 and TRBJ1-3, the full variable domain reads GAGVSQSPRYKVTKRGQDVALRCDPISGHVSLYWYRQALGQGPEFLTYFNYEAQQDKSGLPNDRFSAERPEGSISTLTIQRTEQRDSAMYRCASSLERVDLSGNTIYFGEGSWLTVV.

The rearrangement uses TRBV30 and TRBJ2-5; perhaps TRBD2 as D (6 bases). The germline V gene has CDR1 GTSNPN and CDR2 SVGIG (reference sequence). The CDR3 contains 11 residues. The germline V and J ends were trimmed by 5 bases and 2 bases, with 6 bases remaining between them. CDR3 region: CAWGLQETQYF. The CDR3 bases are TGTGCCTGGGGACTACAAGAGACCCAGTACTTC.

The gene calls are TRBV4-1 and TRBJ2-1; a possible D gene is TRBD2 (5 bases). Between the trimmed V and J ends, which lost 1 base and 9 bases, there was a span of 10 bases. This CDR3 region has 13 residues. The V gene's germline CDR1 is MGHRA and CDR2 YSYEKL. CDR3: CASSQAGGGEQFF. The CDR3 DNA sequence: TGCGCCAGCAGCCAAGCCGGAGGTGGTGAGCAGTTCTTC.

The V call is TRBV6-6, the J call TRBJ2-2, with 10 bases matching TRBD2. Germline V gene sequence: CDR1 MNHNY, CDR2 SVGAGI (reference sequence). The CDR3 runs to 15 residues. V was clipped by 2 bases and J by 6 bases; unmatched bases: 3. CDR3: CASSYRSGRSGELFF. In DNA, the CDR3 is TGTGCCAGCAGTTACCGTAGCGGGAGGTCCGGGGAGCTGTTTTTT.

The chain couples TRBV6-5 to TRBJ2-1; the D gene is possibly TRBD2 (6 bases). Per germline, CDR1 MNHEY and CDR2 SVGAGI. V lost 2 bases, J lost 0 bases, and 11 bases lay in between. CDR3 size: 16 residues. Written as DNA, the CDR3 is TGTGCCAGCAGTTACGGTGACGGGAGCTCCTACAATGAGCAGTTCTTC. It codes for CASSYGDGSSYNEQFF.

Only one count was recorded for this clone. The chain links TRBV7-6 to TRBJ2-5; 9 bases match TRBD1. CDR1 is SGHVS and CDR2 is FNYEAQ in the germline V gene. V shed 6 bases and J 4 bases; nucleotides not matched to a gene: 9. There are 15 residues in the CDR3. The CDR3 loop is CASSWGQGGGETQYF. The CDR3 DNA reads TGTGCCAGCAGTTGGGGACAGGGAGGCGGAGAGACCCAGTACTTC. Full variable domain (remainder filled in from reference TRBV7-6 and TRBJ2-5): GAGVSQSPRYKVTKRGQDVALRCDPISGHVSLYWYRQALGQGPEFLTYFNYEAQQDKSGLPNDRFSAERPEGSISTLTIQRTEQRDSAMYRCASSWGQGGGETQYFGPGTRLLVL.

This chain uses TRBV16 with TRBJ2-3; D not resolved. The V end lost 1 base, the J end lost 0 bases, and 8 bases lay between the germline ends. Germline loops: CDR1 KGHSY, CDR2 FQNENV. The CDR3 runs to 15 residues. CDR3 sequence (DNA): TGTGCCAGCAGCCAATTTTCCAGAAGCACAGATACGCAGTATTTT. This gives the protein CASSQFSRSTDTQYF.

V and J are TRBV5-6 and TRBJ2-7, with 10 nucleotides matching TRBD1. The CDR3 extends over 13 amino acids. Germline V gene sequence: CDR1 SGHDT, CDR2 YYEEEE. The trim removed 4 bases at V and 9 bases at J, leaving 7 bases unmatched. The CDR3 spells CASSKPTGGGQYF. As DNA, the CDR3 is TGTGCCAGCAGCAAACCGACAGGGGGCGGGCAGTACTTC.

This rearrangement joins TRBV2 to TRBJ1-1; D gene uncertain. The CDR3 extends over 14 amino acids. V gave up 8 bases and J gave up 4 bases, with 17 bases separating them. CDR1 is SNHLY, CDR2 FYNNEI, per germline. The CDR3 nucleotides read TGTGCCAGCTTGGGGAGGCAGTACGGCACTGAAGCTTTCTTT. This translates into CASLGRQYGTEAFF.

The gene calls are TRBV4-3 and TRBJ2-4; 7 nucleotides align to TRBD1. V was clipped by 3 bases and J by 9 bases; unmatched bases: 8. CDR1 LGHNA and CDR2 YSLEER come from the germline V gene. The CDR3 is 14 amino acids. Here the CDR3 reads CASSQEPGTAIQYF. Written as DNA, the CDR3 is TGCGCCAGCAGCCAGGAACCCGGGACAGCCATTCAGTACTTC.

The chain couples TRBV28 to TRBJ2-6; D remains ambiguous. V shed 7 bases and J shed 0 bases, with 13 bases lying between them. Germline CDR1 is MDHEN and CDR2 is SYDVKM. The length of the CDR3 is 16 residues. The CDR3 nucleotides read TGTGCCAGCAATCCAACAGTATCCTCTGGGGCCAACGTCCTGACTTTC. Translating it yields CASNPTVSSGANVLTF.

The chain employs TRBV6-1 and TRBJ2-3; TRBD2 matches 15 bases. V lost 6 bases to trimming and J lost 4 bases; unmatched junction nucleotides: 2. The CDR3 loop spans 15 amino acids. Germline CDR1 is MNHNS and CDR2 is SASEGT. The CDR3 loop is CASRGLAGGPDTQYF. In nucleotides, the CDR3 is TGTGCCAGCAGAGGACTAGCGGGGGGGCCAGATACGCAGTATTTT.

The rearrangement joins TRBV5-1 to TRBJ2-2; D gene uncertain. The V end lost 0 bases, the J end lost 0 bases, and 9 bases lay between the germline ends. The germline gives CDR1 SGHRS, CDR2 YFSETQ. This CDR3 comprises 16 residues. The CDR3 nucleotides are TGCGCCAGCAGCTTGGCCAGTCCCACGAACACCGGGGAGCTGTTTTTT. It encodes CASSLASPTNTGELFF.

The rearrangement joins TRBV19 to TRBJ1-5, with a possible D match to TRBD1 (6 bases). The CDR3 is 13 residues long. CDR1 LNHDA and CDR2 SQIVND come from the germline V gene (reference sequence). Between the trimmed V and J ends, which lost 4 bases and 4 bases, there was a span of 8 bases. The CDR3 spells CASSTDSNQPQHF. The CDR3, as DNA: TGTGCCAGTAGTACGGACAGTAATCAGCCCCAGCATTTT.

The chain carries TRBV2 and TRBJ2-3, with 9 positions matching TRBD2. The V gene end was trimmed by 7 bases and the J gene end by 5 bases; junction bases not matched to a gene: 7. Germline V lookup: CDR1 SNHLY, CDR2 FYNNEI. This CDR3 has 14 residues. The CDR3 coding sequence is TGTGCCAGCAATCGATTAGCGGGGGTAGATACGCAGTATTTT. This sequence encodes CASNRLAGVDTQYF. Complete variable domain (other parts from reference TRBV2 and TRBJ2-3): EPEVTQTPSHQVTQMGQEVILRCVPISNHLYFYWYRQILGQKVEFLVSFYNNEISEKSEIFDDQFSVERPDGSNFTLKIRSTKLEDSAMYFCASNRLAGVDTQYFGPGTRLTVL.

The gene calls are TRBV13 and TRBJ2-7; tentatively, D is TRBD2 (5 bases). The CDR3 consists of 12 residues. In germline, CDR1 is PRHDT, CDR2 FYEKMQ (reference sequence). V lost 0 bases and J lost 6, with 6 bases in between. In nucleotides, the CDR3 is TGTGCCAGCAGCTTAGGCCGGGGCGAGCAGTACTTC. It translates to CASSLGRGEQYF.

The chain carries TRBV7-6 and TRBJ2-7; 8 bases are a match to TRBD2. Germline V CDR1 and CDR2: SGHVS, FNYEAQ. Germline trimming cut 4 bases from V and 2 bases from J; bases unmatched to any gene: 10. The CDR3 totals 16 residues. The DNA for the CDR3 is TGTGCCAGCAGCTCCAGACTAAGCGGGGGCCCCTACGAGCAGTACTTC. This gives the protein CASSSRLSGGPYEQYF.